These 2 T cell receptor beta chains were sequenced from one sample in a study of OX40 agonist ivuxolimab in advanced cancers. The data were produced by immunoSEQ multiplex PCR, yet TCRdb's version contains in-frame clones alone and is incomplete. The repertoire holds about 94,000 clones, with approximately 90% as singletons. The sample in question was CD4+ or CD8+ T cells sorted from blood, obtained in a trial of the OX40 agonist ivuxolimab. Receptor source: an adult with an advanced solid tumor such as melanoma, head and neck, liver or kidney cancer.

V and J are TRBV19 and TRBJ1-3, with D unresolved. Germline CDR1 reads LNHDA; CDR2 reads SQIVND (reference sequence). The CDR3 has 14 amino acids. With 3 bases removed from V and 0 bases from J, the gap between germline ends came to 6 bases. CDR3 in DNA: TGTGCCAGTAGTATGACGCGCTCTGGAAACACCATATATTTT. Translating gives CASSMTRSGNTIYF.

This clone was seen a single time. The V gene is TRBV18, the J gene TRBJ2-7; D is unresolved. The CDR3 consists of 13 residues. Trimming removed 3 bases at V and 0 bases at J, with 6 bases between. Germline assignment: CDR1 KGHSH and CDR2 LQKENI. The CDR3 region has the DNA TGTGCCAGCTCACCCGCCAGCTCCTACGAGCAGTACTTC. It encodes CASSPASSYEQYF.